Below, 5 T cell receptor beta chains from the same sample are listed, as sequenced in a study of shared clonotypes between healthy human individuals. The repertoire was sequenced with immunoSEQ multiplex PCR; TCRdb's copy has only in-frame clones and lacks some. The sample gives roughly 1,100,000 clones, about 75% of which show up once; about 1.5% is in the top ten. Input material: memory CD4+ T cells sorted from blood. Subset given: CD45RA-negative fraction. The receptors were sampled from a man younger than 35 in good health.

CDR3 region: CASSRTRDGAFF. DNA for the CDR3: TGTGCCAGCAGTAGGACACGGGACGGCGCTTTCTTT. This chain joins TRBV25-1 and TRBJ1-1; TRBD1 might be the D (5 bases). This CDR3 region has 12 residues. Trimming left V 5 bases short and J 11 bases short, with 15 bases between. The germline CDR1 and CDR2 sequences are MGHDK and SYGVNS.

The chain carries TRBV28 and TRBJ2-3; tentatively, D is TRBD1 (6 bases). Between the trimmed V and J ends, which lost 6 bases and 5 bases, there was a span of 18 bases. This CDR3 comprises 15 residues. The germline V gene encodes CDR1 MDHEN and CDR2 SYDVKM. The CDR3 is CASRTGPGQGDTQYF. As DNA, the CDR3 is TGTGCCAGCAGGACAGGCCCGGGGCAGGGAGATACGCAGTATTTT. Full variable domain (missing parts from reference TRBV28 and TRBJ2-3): DVKVTQSSRYLVKRTGEKVFLECVQDMDHENMFWYRQDPGLGLRLIYFSYDVKMKEKGDIPEGYSVSREKKERFSLILESASTNQTSMYLCASRTGPGQGDTQYFGPGTRLTVL.

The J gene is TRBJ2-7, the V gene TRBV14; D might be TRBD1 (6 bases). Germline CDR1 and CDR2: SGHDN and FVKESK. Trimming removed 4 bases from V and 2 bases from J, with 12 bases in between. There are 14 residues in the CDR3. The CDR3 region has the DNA TGTGCCAGCAGCCTCGACAGGAACACCTACGAGCAGTACTTC. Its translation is CASSLDRNTYEQYF.

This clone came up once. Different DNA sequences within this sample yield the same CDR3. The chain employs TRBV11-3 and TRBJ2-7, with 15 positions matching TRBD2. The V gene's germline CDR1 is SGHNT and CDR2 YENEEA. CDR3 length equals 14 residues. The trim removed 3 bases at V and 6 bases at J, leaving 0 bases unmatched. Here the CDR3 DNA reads TGTGCCAGCAGCTTGGGACTAGCGGGAGGCGAGCAGTACTTC. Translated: CASSLGLAGGEQYF.

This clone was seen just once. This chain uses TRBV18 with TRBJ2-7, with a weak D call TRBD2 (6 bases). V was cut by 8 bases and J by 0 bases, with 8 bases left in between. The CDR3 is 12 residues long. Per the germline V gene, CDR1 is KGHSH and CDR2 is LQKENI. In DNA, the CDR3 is TGTGCCAGCACGCGGGACTCCTACGAGCAGTACTTC. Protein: CASTRDSYEQYF.